This T cell receptor beta chain emerged from a study of cytomegalovirus exposure and HLA in healthy donors. Study conclusions and caveats: Listed as cytomegalovirus-associated were 150 to 200 TCR beta chains.

Libraries were prepared by immunoSEQ multiplex PCR; TCRdb keeps only in-frame clonotypes and omits some of them. The table has about 160,000 clones, about 96% seen once. A word on this clone: Its antigen is unidentified.

There are 16 residues in the CDR3. Trimming shortened V by 3 bases and J by 1 base, and 15 bases separated the two germline ends. Germline V lookup: CDR1 LGHNA, CDR2 YSLEER. The source is a woman aged 18 to 35 in good health and CMV-seronegative. The V call is TRBV4-3, the J call TRBJ1-1, with a tentative D call TRBD1 (6 bases). The sequencing sample was made of PBMCs. CDR3 sequence: CASSQVTGRGNTEAFF. CDR3 in DNA: TGCGCCAGCAGCCAGGTAACGGGCAGGGGGAACACTGAAGCTTTCTTT.